The clone carrying this T cell receptor (beta chain) appeared many times. Its matching antigen is unknown. The CDR3 consists of 15 residues. Germline V lookup: CDR1 SGHRS, CDR2 YFSETQ. The V segment lost 6 bases and the J segment 3 bases; nucleotides outside the gene matches: 11. RNA transcripts gave rise to amplified TCR beta CDR3 regions. The primer set for the first-round RT-PCR of the TCR CDR3 was HTBI. TCRdb re-analysed the multiplex PCR reads in MiXCR, keeping a single row per CDR3 protein. The sample carries approximately 600,000 distinct CDR3 sequences, about 15% recorded once. This entry belongs to a study of T cells in Graves' hyperthyroidism and ophthalmopathy. Points from the study as a whole: From stable hyperthyroidism, ophthalmopathy was separated by a 13 V-J model. Within blood appeared most thyroid clonotypes that had expanded above 0.001.

From roughly 9.2 ml of fresh peripheral blood, PBMCs were isolated. The J gene is TRBJ2-5, the V gene TRBV5-1, with 7 bases lining up with TRBD2. Sequenced sample: blood. This sequence originates from a woman in her 40s with Graves' ophthalmopathy. CDR3 nucleotides: TGCGCCAGCAAACGGCTAGCGGTAACCGAAGAGACCCAGTACTTC. It is translated as CASKRLAVTEETQYF.